This entry is about one TCR beta chain. This clone was counted a few times. The antigen it recognizes is unknown. No qualities accompany the bases; no much larger clone lies one base away. For CDR1 and CDR2, the germline V gene lists SGHAT and FQNNGV. Compared with germline, V lacks 2 bases and J lacks 4 bases; bases without a gene match: 7. The CDR3 covers 16 residues, taking in both the cysteine and the phenylalanine. The entry retains the CDR3 DNA only, 48 bases that are in frame from base 1. This entry is derived from a study of sequential checkpoint blockade in melanoma (dated by TCRdb to between 2019 and 2020). Study-wide context: Patients were assigned by 1:1 randomization to either first-line nivolumab followed by ipilimumab (arm A) or ipilimumab followed by nivolumab (arm B). Maintenance nivolumab came after each of the two trial sequences.

The sample's treatment or condition, from its label and the paper: randomized to nivolumab then ipilimumab (arm A) or the reverse (arm B). Prior DNA-damaging chemotherapy had not been received by any trial patient. Live CD3+CD8+ cells negative for CD19 and CD56 were sorted from thawed PBMCs on a FACS Aria II flow cytometer. CheckMate 064, a randomized, open-label phase II trial of sequential checkpoint blockade, was the source of the samples, all of which came from patients with melanoma. Peripheral blood mononuclear cells were obtained through leukapheresis, purified using Ficoll-Paque, and frozen in human serum containing approximately 10% DMSO. Immediately after sorting, the purity of the sorted blood CD3+CD8+ cells was confirmed to be >98%, and DNA was then extracted. TCRbeta CDR3 regions were immunosequenced from genomic DNA with the immunoSEQ Assay. Before high-throughput sequencing, the genomic DNA was amplified using bias-controlled multiplex PCR. The paper's processing steps were these. To quantify the absolute abundance of each unique TCRbeta CDR3 region, the sequences were collapsed and filtered. Clonality, defined as 1 minus Pielou's evenness, was calculated using only productive rearrangements. A previously published method was used to identify clones with significantly greater frequencies in on-treatment samples than in baseline samples. The table comes from immuneACCESS by way of TCRdb, which keeps in-frame sequences with V and J called. Part of the clones is missing from these tables; in studies checked, under half for an unresolved V gene and the rest for unknown reasons. Clone size and the V and J calls come from that table; the DNA yielded D and trimming. The sample yields 13,000 or so clones; about four fifths were counted once. The ten largest clones add up to roughly 29% of the sample.

On the study overall, not on this receptor specifically: The response-prediction model combining TCR metrics and mutation burden needs validation in larger, independent patient cohorts.

The sample here was CD8+ T cells sorted from blood (inferred from file names), taken from a patient given nivolumab and ipilimumab in sequence. The chain was built from TRBV11-2 and TRBJ1-5, with 8 junctional bases fitting TRBD1. The receptor was isolated from a human donor with melanoma. At the DNA level, the sequence is TGTGCCAGCAGCTTAATCACAGGGGGTCTTAATCAGCCCCAGCATTTT. Its protein is CASSLITGGLNQPQHF. The entire variable domain, with the stretches around the CDR3 drawn from the reference TRBV11-2 and TRBJ1-5 proteins, is EAGVAQSPRYKIIEKRQSVAFWCNPISGHATLYWYQQILGQGPKLLIQFQNNGVVDDSQLPKDRFSAERLKGVDSTLKIQPAKLEDSAVYLCASSLITGGLNQPQHFGDGTRLSIL.